This T cell receptor beta chain derives from a study of blood T cell repertoires in COVID-19. CDR1 and CDR2 from the germline V gene are SNHLY and FYNNEI. V trimming: 3 bases; J trimming: 6 bases; junction bases outside the gene matches: 8. The CDR3 is 16 residues long. Original data processing: From reference gene primer amplification, estimates of nucleated cell counts were derived. Data came from immunoSEQ multiplex PCR; TCRdb stores just in-frame clones and leaves some out. V and J calls and clone size are those listed in that table; D and trimming were worked out from the DNA. The sample carries 30,000 to 35,000 clones, around 84% recorded once.

The chain employs TRBV2 and TRBJ1-6; 7 nucleotides align to TRBD1. The receptor was derived from a man between 65 and 80 years old with acute or convalescent COVID-19. The sample was peripheral blood. CDR3 sequence reads: CASSEGQWGGNSPLHF. The CDR3 region has the DNA TGTGCCAGCAGTGAGGGACAGTGGGGCGGTAATTCACCCCTCCACTTT.